This T cell receptor (beta chain) was retrieved from a study of blood T cell repertoires in COVID-19. Trimming took 5 bases from V and 1 from J; bases not matched to a gene: 6. The CDR3 totals 15 residues. The V gene's germline CDR1 is MNHNY and CDR2 SVGAGI (reference sequence). Participants' reported clinical history set cohort assignment. Donors in Cohort 3 who had recovered were those with two negative PCRs, healthcare professional clearance, or resolution of their symptoms. Sequenced by immunoSEQ multiplex PCR; TCRdb stores in-frame clones only, minus some. Here the sample spans 250,000 to 300,000 clones, 89% being singletons.

The rearrangement links TRBV6-6 to TRBJ1-1; 8 bases line up with TRBD1. The specimen sequenced was PBMCs or T cells enriched from blood (not recorded which). This clonotype was obtained from a woman aged 40 to 50 who had recovered from COVID-19. CDR3 nucleotides: TGTGCCAGCAGTCGCGGACAGGGTAAGAACACTGAAGCTTTCTTT. It is translated as CASSRGQGKNTEAFF.